This T cell receptor beta chain derives from a study of T cells in Graves' hyperthyroidism and ophthalmopathy. For the study at large: Peripheral blood was obtained at initial diagnosis, preceding any treatment.

TCR beta CDR3 region amplification was performed from RNA transcripts. TCR CDR3 underwent first-round RT-PCR with the HTBI primer set. One entry per CDR3 protein results from TCRdb running MiXCR on the multiplex PCR reads. Here the sample spans about 360,000 distinct CDR3 sequences, less than 15% being singletons. Regarding this clonotype: It may be a read error: a sequence one base away is much more abundant.

Trimming took off 5 bases at V and 2 bases at J, with 12 bases between the two ends. The CDR3 loop spans 14 amino acids. Germline V CDR1 and CDR2: SEHNR, FQNEAQ (reference sequence). Material: blood. This sequence was found in a young man with Graves' hyperthyroidism that later progressed to Graves' ophthalmopathy. The chain has TRBV7-9 and TRBJ1-1; D gene ambiguous. The CDR3 here is CASSQAAVNTEAFF. The CDR3, as DNA: TGTGCCAGCAGCCAGGCGGCAGTTAACACTGAAGCTTTCTTT. The whole variable domain, filled in from reference TRBV7-9 and TRBJ1-1, reads DTGVSQNPRHKITKRGQNVTFRCDPISEHNRLYWYRQTLGQGPEFLTYFQNEAQLEKSRLLSDRFSAERPKGSFSTLEIQRTEQGDSAMYLCASSQAAVNTEAFFGQGTRLTVV.